This T cell receptor beta chain was captured in a study of PD-1 blockade in classical Hodgkin lymphoma. Study results and caveats: Patients starting nivolumab less than 1 year after ASCT had lower diversity and were excluded from later analyses. With CD4+ cells, TCR diversity rose significantly by C4D1, but not with CD8+ cells. Prior to therapy, complete responders displayed diversity much like that of newly diagnosed patients. Repertoire difference causes, possibly disease activity or prior therapy, remain undefined.

The protocol was immunoSEQ multiplex PCR, while the TCRdb copy is restricted to in-frame clones and leaves out a portion. The table has some 15,000 clones, approximately 82% seen once; the top ten hold almost 25%. CDR1 is SNHLY, CDR2 FYNNEI, per germline. V dropped 7 bases and J dropped 7 bases, with 10 bases sitting between them. CDR3 length: 12 amino acids. Every patient had relapsed following autologous stem cell transplantation, and cohorts differed in brentuximab vedotin exposure. This clone was recorded once. The antigen remains undetermined. Source: peripheral blood mononuclear cells (PBMCs), taken before the second cycle of nivolumab. This TCR was recovered from a human donor with classical Hodgkin lymphoma. This chain links TRBV2 with TRBJ2-2, with D tentatively TRBD1 or TRBD2 (5 bases each). CDR3 sequence reads: CASNGDGGELFF. CDR3 nucleotide sequence: TGTGCCAGCAACGGGGACGGCGGGGAGCTGTTTTTT.